The 21 T cell receptor beta chains presented below share a single source sample, sequenced in a study of blood T cell repertoires in COVID-19. Using immunoSEQ multiplex PCR, the repertoire was profiled, and TCRdb retains in-frame clones only, with some absent. The sample includes 88,000 or so clones, 65% to 90% of them seen just once. Source material: peripheral blood. These receptors came from a man aged 55 to 70 with acute or convalescent COVID-19.

The J gene is TRBJ1-2, the V gene TRBV6-6; D remains unclear. CDR3 length: 15 amino acids. Germline lookup yields CDR1 MNHNY and CDR2 SVGAGI (reference sequence). V dropped 6 bases and J dropped 0 bases, with 14 bases sitting between them. In DNA form, the CDR3 reads TGTGCCAGCAGCGATGCAGGCTCAGCTAACTATGGCTACACCTTC. It yields the protein CASSDAGSANYGYTF.

The V gene is TRBV7-6, the J gene TRBJ1-3, with 9 bases matching TRBD1. This CDR3 has 15 amino acids. V lost 5 bases to trimming and J lost 2 bases; unmatched junction nucleotides: 4. Germline V gene lookup returns CDR1 SGHVS and CDR2 FNYEAQ. CDR3 residues: CASSTRQGAGNTIYF. The CDR3 region has the DNA TGTGCCAGCAGCACCCGACAGGGGGCTGGAAACACCATATATTTT.

The rearrangement joins TRBV19 to TRBJ2-4; a possible D gene is TRBD1 (5 bases). Looked up from germline, CDR1 is LNHDA and CDR2 is SQIVND (reference sequence). V was shortened by 2 bases and J by 7 bases, with 15 bases between the two germline ends. The CDR3 loop spans 15 amino acids. The CDR3 DNA is TGTGCCAGTAGTATACAGGGAATGGCAGGGAACATTCAGTACTTC. It specifies CASSIQGMAGNIQYF.

This clone was seen more than once but under ten times. The V and J genes are TRBV25-1 and TRBJ1-5; D possibly corresponds to TRBD1 (6 bases). Looked up from germline, CDR1 is MGHDK and CDR2 is SYGVNS. Trimming took 1 base from V and 4 from J, leaving 8 bases between them. The length of the CDR3 is 14 residues. The CDR3 nucleotides read TGTGCCAGCAGTGAATGGACAGTAAATCAGCCCCAGCATTTT. This encodes CASSEWTVNQPQHF.

In regard to this clone: One junction end does not reproduce the germline sequence, and a read error may be involved. The chain carries TRBV11-1 and TRBJ2-1; 11 nucleotides match TRBD2. This CDR3 has 14 amino acids. Germline CDR1 SGHAT, CDR2 FQDESV (reference sequence). CDR3 protein: CASNLLAGDNEQFF. As DNA, the CDR3 is TGTGCCAGCAACTTACTAGCGGGAGACAATGAGCAGTTCTTC. The whole variable domain, filled in from reference TRBV11-1 and TRBJ2-1, reads EAEVAQSPRYKITEKSQAVAFWCDPISGHATLYWYRQILGQGPELLVQFQDESVVDDSQLPKDRFSAERLKGVDSTLKIQPAELGDSAMYLCASNLLAGDNEQFFGPGTRLTVL.

The chain has TRBV18 and TRBJ2-3; 14 bases match TRBD2. V dropped 4 bases and J dropped 0; count of bases not matched to a gene: 3. The CDR3 is 17 residues long. CDR1 is KGHSH, CDR2 LQKENI, per germline. The CDR3 coding sequence is TGTGCCAGCTCACTGGGACTAGCGGGAGATAGCACAGATACGCAGTATTTT. It translates to CASSLGLAGDSTDTQYF. Complete variable domain (other parts from reference TRBV18 and TRBJ2-3): NAGVMQNPRHLVRRRGQEARLRCSPMKGHSHVYWYRQLPEEGLKFMVYLQKENIIDESGMPKERFSAEFPKEGPSILRIQQVVRGDSAAYFCASSLGLAGDSTDTQYFGPGTRLTVL.

The chain is built from TRBV9 and TRBJ2-3; no definite D call. The germline V gene encodes CDR1 SGDLS and CDR2 YYNGEE. The CDR3 extends over 14 amino acids. The V gene lost 0 bases and the J gene lost 7 bases, with 12 bases spanning the gap. CDR3 DNA sequence: TGTGCCAGCAGCGTAGGACTTCCTCCGAATACGCAGTATTTT. This gives the protein CASSVGLPPNTQYF.

The chain carries TRBV9 and TRBJ2-5; tentative D call: TRBD2 (6 bases). Trimming removed 0 bases at V and 5 bases at J, with 11 bases between. The germline gives CDR1 SGDLS, CDR2 YYNGEE. The CDR3 runs to 14 residues. Written as DNA, the CDR3 is TGTGCCAGCAGCGTAGCGGGACTTTTTGAGACCCAGTACTTC. This codes for CASSVAGLFETQYF.

The chain carries TRBV6-2 or TRBV6-3 and TRBJ2-2, with TRBD1 identical over 7 bases. Germline values: CDR1 MNHEY, CDR2 SVGEGT. V was clipped by 6 bases and J by 5 bases; unmatched bases: 12. CDR3 size: 16 residues. CDR3 sequence reads: CASSKRAGGATGELFF. The CDR3 DNA is TGTGCCAGCAGCAAGAGGGCAGGGGGAGCTACCGGGGAGCTGTTTTTT.

The chain employs TRBV11-3 and TRBJ2-3; 12 bases line up with TRBD2. With 5 bases clipped from V and 3 bases from J, the junction kept 9 bases outside the gene matches. There are 17 residues in the CDR3. Germline V CDR1 and CDR2: SGHNT, YENEEA. Here the CDR3 reads CASSARLAGEWTDTQYF. CDR3 coding DNA: TGTGCCAGCAGCGCCAGACTAGCGGGAGAGTGGACAGATACGCAGTATTTT.

The chain couples TRBV29-1 to TRBJ2-5, with unresolved D. CDR3 length: 11 amino acids. Germline CDR1 and CDR2: SQVTM and ANQGSEA. V lost 1 base and J lost 4, with 4 bases in between. CDR3 nucleotide sequence: TGCAGCGTTGAAGCAGGAGAGACCCAGTACTTC. Translated, it gives CSVEAGETQYF.

This clone was seen a single time. The V gene is TRBV5-4, the J gene TRBJ2-7; a possible D gene is TRBD1 (6 bases). Trimming removed 4 bases from V and 3 bases from J, with 17 bases in between. The CDR3 covers 15 residues. Germline loops: CDR1 SGHNT, CDR2 YYREEE (reference sequence). CDR3 coding DNA: TGTGCCAGCAGCCCCTCAGGCCAGGGGTTCTACGAGCAGTACTTC. As protein: CASSPSGQGFYEQYF.

V is TRBV7-6 and J is TRBJ2-5; D uncertain. The CDR3 loop spans 12 amino acids. V lost 3 bases and J lost 5, with 7 bases in between. The germline CDR1 and CDR2 sequences are SGHVS and FNYEAQ. This CDR3 reads CASSFGGETQYF. The CDR3 DNA sequence: TGTGCCAGCAGCTTCGGCGGCGAGACCCAGTACTTC. Supplemented by reference TRBV7-6 and TRBJ2-5, the full variable domain reads GAGVSQSPRYKVTKRGQDVALRCDPISGHVSLYWYRQALGQGPEFLTYFNYEAQQDKSGLPNDRFSAERPEGSISTLTIQRTEQRDSAMYRCASSFGGETQYFGPGTRLLVL.

The rearrangement uses TRBV3-1 (or the pseudogene TRBV3-2) and TRBJ1-1, with D unresolved. Germline CDR1 is LGHDT and CDR2 is YNNKEL (reference sequence). Trimming cost V 0 bases and J 10 bases, with 18 bases left between them. CDR3 length equals 15 residues. In DNA, the CDR3 is TGTGCCAGCAGCCAAGAGAGTTACGGGGAAGAGGGAGCTTTCTTT. Translating gives CASSQESYGEEGAFF.

The V call is TRBV6-2 or TRBV6-3, the J call TRBJ2-1; D gene ambiguous. This CDR3 region has 13 residues. Germline assignment: CDR1 MNHEY and CDR2 SVGEGT. V lost 2 bases and J lost 3, with 5 bases in between. The DNA of the CDR3 is TGTGCCAGCAGTTACACTGACTACAATGAGCAGTTCTTC. Its translation: CASSYTDYNEQFF.

Turning to this clone: The sample holds other DNA sequences that translate to the same CDR3. The chain recombines TRBV18 with TRBJ1-5; the D gene is possibly TRBD1 (5 bases). Germline CDR1 and CDR2: KGHSH and LQKENI. This CDR3 comprises 14 residues. Trimming took 2 bases from V and 7 from J, leaving 12 bases between them. The CDR3 region is CASSPSGGDQPQHF. CDR3 in DNA: TGTGCCAGCTCACCATCGGGGGGGGACCAGCCCCAGCATTTT.

This clone was found a few times. The rearrangement uses TRBV6-5 and TRBJ2-5, with 7 positions matching TRBD2. The junction had 7 bases not matched to a gene; V was cut back by 8 bases and J by 4 bases. The CDR3 is 13 residues long. From germline, CDR1 is MNHEY and CDR2 SVGAGI. CDR3 protein: CASGGGLRETQYF. CDR3 bases: TGTGCCAGCGGGGGGGGTTTGAGAGAGACCCAGTACTTC.

The chain couples TRBV25-1 to TRBJ2-1; D unresolved. The ends were cut back, 4 bases at V and 15 bases at J, with 16 bases in the middle. The CDR3 is 12 amino acids. Germline V gives CDR1 MGHDK, CDR2 SYGVNS. CDR3 residues: CASSVQTVSLFF. The CDR3 nucleotides are TGTGCCAGCAGTGTCCAGACTGTGAGCCTGTTCTTC.

The rearrangement joins TRBV6-1 to TRBJ1-2; TRBD1 matches at 7 bases. The V and J ends lost 4 bases and 2 bases, in that order; junction bases with no gene match: 13. The V gene's germline CDR1 is MNHNS and CDR2 SASEGT. CDR3 length equals 17 residues. The CDR3 nucleotides read TGTGCCAGCAGTGGCTACACACCGGGACAGACCAACTATGGCTACACCTTC. Translation gives CASSGYTPGQTNYGYTF.

This clone came up once. The genes are TRBV2 and TRBJ1-4, with D possibly TRBD1 on 6 matching bases. The CDR3 length is 14 residues. Germline CDR1 is SNHLY and CDR2 is FYNNEI. V was cut by 3 bases and J by 6 bases, with 11 bases left in between. CDR3 region: CASSERGPHEKLFF. The CDR3 bases are TGTGCCAGCAGTGAGCGGGGGCCGCATGAAAAACTGTTTTTT. The whole variable domain, filled in from reference TRBV2 and TRBJ1-4, reads EPEVTQTPSHQVTQMGQEVILRCVPISNHLYFYWYRQILGQKVEFLVSFYNNEISEKSEIFDDQFSVERPDGSNFTLKIRSTKLEDSAMYFCASSERGPHEKLFFGSGTQLSVL.

This chain joins TRBV10-2 and TRBJ1-3; TRBD1 agrees at 8 bases. With 5 bases clipped from V and 1 base from J, the junction kept 1 base outside the gene matches. This CDR3 is 14 amino acids long. Germline CDR1 WSHSY, CDR2 SAAADI. CDR3 sequence (DNA): TGCGCCAGCAGTAACAGGGGGTCTGGAAACACCATATATTTT. Its translation is CASSNRGSGNTIYF.